There are many counts of the clone carrying this T cell receptor (beta chain). This record comes from a study of T-cell reconstitution after alpha-beta-depleted transplantation in children. Construction of the TCRbeta library involved unique molecular identifiers. TCRdb ran MiXCR on the PCR reads and lists one entry per CDR3 protein. The profile shows a few hundred thousand distinct CDR3 sequences, 9.7% of them singletons. The ends were cut back, 4 bases at V and 5 bases at J, with 14 bases in the middle. This CDR3 is built from 14 residues. In germline, CDR1 is SGHAT, CDR2 FQNNGV. Sequenced here: PBMCs from the stem cell graft donor, sampled from the stem cell graft. The chain links TRBV11-2 to TRBJ2-5; D is unresolved. The clonotype originates from a human donor who donated a stem cell graft to a child with SCID. The CDR3 loop reads CASSSLRFRETQYF. The CDR3 region has the DNA TGTGCCAGCAGCTCTTTAAGGTTTCGGGAGACCCAGTACTTC.